This T cell receptor beta chain was obtained from a study of Ad26.COV2.S vaccination and SARS-CoV-2 variants. Some clones are missing from TCRdb's copy, which holds only in-frame ones; the method was immunoSEQ multiplex PCR. The table records 300,000 to 400,000 clones, roughly 88% of them present only once. Treatment defined: around 19 received Ad26.COV2.S at low or high dose, single or two shots; about 5 received placebo; per-sample allocation not given. The samples were gathered on day 63 after the first injection of vaccine or placebo. Donation came from an adult in Boston who was aged 18-55 years. The sample consisted of peripheral blood, taken in a trial of Ad26.COV2.S vaccine versus placebo. This clonotype was sampled from a person between 18 and 65 years old who received the Ad26.COV2.S COVID-19 vaccine or a placebo.

In DNA, the CDR3 is TGCGCCAGCAGTCAACTACAGGGCTACACCTTC. Its translation: CASSQLQGYTF. The chain couples TRBV23-1 to TRBJ1-2; D is unclear. TRBV23-1 is sorted into the ORF group, with uncertain function. V was shortened by 2 bases and J by 8 bases, with 6 bases between the two germline ends. CDR3 length equals 11 residues.